Below, 8 T cell receptor beta chains from the same sample are listed, as sequenced in a study of TIL therapy for anti-PD-1-resistant metastatic lung cancer. The time point is: pre-treatment sample, taken before nivolumab and TIL therapy. The immunoSEQ assay was v3. Generated by immunoSEQ multiplex PCR, the TCRdb table keeps only in-frame clones and is missing some. The table has 55,000 to 65,000 clones, about 73% seen once. The sequences come from blood, collected at baseline. The origin of the receptors is a person between 25 and 80 years old with non-small cell lung cancer.

V usage is TRBV28 and J usage is TRBJ2-7; TRBD1 agrees at 8 bases. CDR1 MDHEN and CDR2 SYDVKM come from the germline V gene. V lost 5 bases to trimming and J lost 5 bases; unmatched junction nucleotides: 11. This CDR3 is built from 15 residues. CDR3 DNA: TGTGCCAGCAGTCCCGGAGTGTCAGGGGGCAACGAGCAGTACTTC. Residues: CASSPGVSGGNEQYF.

The V call is TRBV5-5, the J call TRBJ2-6; D is ambiguous. The V gene's germline CDR1 is SGHKS and CDR2 YYEKEE (reference sequence). Trimming removed 5 bases from V and 1 base from J, with 7 bases in between. This CDR3 is built from 14 residues. The CDR3 region is CASRQESGANVLTF. The CDR3 DNA is TGTGCCAGCAGACAAGAATCTGGGGCCAACGTCCTGACTTTC.

This clone was counted only a few times. The chain joins TRBV30 to TRBJ1-1, with D perhaps matching TRBD1 (5 bases). V dropped 3 bases and J dropped 2 bases, with 10 bases sitting between them. This CDR3 has 13 amino acids. From germline, CDR1 is GTSNPN and CDR2 SVGIG (reference sequence). The CDR3 DNA is TGTGCCTGGAGCCGGACACCAAACACTGAAGCTTTCTTT. The encoded protein is CAWSRTPNTEAFF.

The CDR3 loop reads CASSPTGQGVADTQYF. CDR3 bases: TGTGCCAGCTCACCAACGGGACAGGGGGTCGCAGATACGCAGTATTTT. The genes are TRBV18 and TRBJ2-3; 11 nucleotides align to TRBD1. J gave up 4 bases and V 2 bases, and 5 bases lay outside the gene matches. CDR1 is KGHSH, CDR2 LQKENI, per germline. CDR3 size: 16 residues.

Only one count was recorded for this clone. The chain recombines TRBV13 with TRBJ2-5; the D gene is possibly TRBD2 (5 bases). The germline V and J ends were trimmed by 3 bases and 7 bases, with 15 bases remaining between them. The CDR3 length is 14 residues. Looked up from germline, CDR1 is PRHDT and CDR2 is FYEKMQ (reference sequence). The CDR3 loop reads CASSFSLVGRTQYF. The CDR3 bases are TGTGCCAGCAGCTTCTCCTTAGTTGGGAGGACCCAGTACTTC.

This chain uses TRBV4-3 with TRBJ2-7; D gene uncertain. Per the germline V gene, CDR1 is LGHNA and CDR2 is YSLEER. The CDR3 runs to 14 residues. Between the trimmed V and J ends, which lost 2 bases and 3 bases, there was a span of 11 bases. Written as DNA, the CDR3 is TGCGCCAGCAGCCAAAGGTTTAGCTACTACGAGCAGTACTTC. The encoded protein is CASSQRFSYYEQYF.

The chain joins TRBV19 to TRBJ1-2; no reliable D call. V lost 0 bases and J lost 7, with 15 bases in between. The CDR3 length is 15 residues. Germline V lookup: CDR1 LNHDA, CDR2 SQIVND (reference sequence). The CDR3: CASSIDSGRKSGYTF. The CDR3 coding sequence is TGTGCCAGTAGTATAGATTCTGGGCGAAAAAGTGGCTACACCTTC.

DNA of the CDR3: TGTGCCAGCAGCTTAGAAGGGTGGGGGAACTATGGCTACACCTTC. This translates into CASSLEGWGNYGYTF. This rearrangement joins TRBV7-9 to TRBJ1-2; weak D call: TRBD1 (5 bases). The CDR3 has 15 residues. The V and J ends lost 1 base and 2 bases respectively, with 11 bases between them. Germline lookup yields CDR1 SEHNR and CDR2 FQNEAQ (reference sequence).